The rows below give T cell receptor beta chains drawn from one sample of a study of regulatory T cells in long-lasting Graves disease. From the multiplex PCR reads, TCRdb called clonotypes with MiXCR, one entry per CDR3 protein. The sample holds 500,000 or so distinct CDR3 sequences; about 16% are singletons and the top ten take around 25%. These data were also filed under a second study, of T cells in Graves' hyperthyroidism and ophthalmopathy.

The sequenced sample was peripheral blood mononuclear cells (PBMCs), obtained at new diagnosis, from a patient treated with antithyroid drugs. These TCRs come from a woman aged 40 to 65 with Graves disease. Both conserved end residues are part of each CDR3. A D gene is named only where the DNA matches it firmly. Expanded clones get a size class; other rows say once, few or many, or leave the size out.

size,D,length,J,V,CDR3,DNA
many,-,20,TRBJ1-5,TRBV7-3,CASNSAGLAEQNYSNQPQHF,TGTGCCAGCAATTCGGCGGGGTTGGCTGAGCAAAATTATAGCAATCAGCCCCAGCATTTT
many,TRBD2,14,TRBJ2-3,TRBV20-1,CSASLAGAPDTQYF,TGCAGTGCTTCACTAGCGGGGGCCCCGGATACGCAGTATTTT
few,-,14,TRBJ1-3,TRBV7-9,CASTPWTAGNTIYF,TGTGCCAGCACCCCTTGGACAGCCGGAAACACCATATATTTT
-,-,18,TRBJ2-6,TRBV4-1,CASSQASSSWAGANVLTF,TGCGCCAGCAGCCAAGCGTCATCATCTTGGGCAGGGGCCAACGTCCTGACTTTC
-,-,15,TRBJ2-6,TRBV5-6,CASSIGTPAPNVLTF,TGTGCCAGCAGCATTGGGACCCCTGCACCCAACGTCCTGACTTTC
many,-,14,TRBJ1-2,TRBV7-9,CASSSSTDNYGYTF,TGTGCCAGCAGCTCCTCGACAGATAACTATGGCTACACCTTC
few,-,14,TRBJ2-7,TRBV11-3,CASSLLDGLYEQYF,TGTGCCAGCAGCTTATTGGACGGACTCTACGAGCAGTACTTC
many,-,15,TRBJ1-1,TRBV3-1,CASSRTRAMNTEAFF,TGTGCCAGCAGCCGCACAAGGGCTATGAACACTGAAGCTTTCTTT
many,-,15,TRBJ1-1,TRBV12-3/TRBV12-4,CASSQGGGRNTEAFF,TGTGCCAGCAGCCAAGGGGGGGGGCGGAACACTGAAGCTTTCTTT
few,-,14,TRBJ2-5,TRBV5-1,CASSFSDGSETQYF,TGCGCCAGCAGCTTTTCGGACGGATCAGAGACCCAGTACTTC
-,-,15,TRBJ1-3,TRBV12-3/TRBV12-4,CASSSRGISGNTIYF,TGTGCCAGCAGTTCTAGGGGCATCTCTGGAAACACCATATATTTT
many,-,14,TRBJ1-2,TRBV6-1,CASTPRREYYGYTF,TGTGCCAGCACCCCGAGGAGGGAGTACTATGGCTACACCTTC
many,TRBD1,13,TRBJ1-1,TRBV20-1,CSGARQGNTEAFF,TGCAGTGGCGCGCGACAGGGGAACACTGAAGCTTTCTTT
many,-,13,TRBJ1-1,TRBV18,CASSQQGETEAFF,TGTGCCAGCTCACAACAGGGCGAGACTGAAGCTTTCTTT
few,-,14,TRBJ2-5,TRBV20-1,CSARWQLNQETQYF,TGCAGTGCTAGGTGGCAGCTAAACCAAGAGACCCAGTACTTC
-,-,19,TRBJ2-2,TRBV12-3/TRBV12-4,CASSYSSATVNLFTGELFF,TGTGCCAGCAGTTACTCGAGTGCGACAGTGAATCTTTTCACCGGGGAGCTGTTTTTT
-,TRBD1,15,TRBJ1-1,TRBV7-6,CASSLLDRDETEASF,TGTGCCAGCAGCTTACTGGACAGGGACGAGACTGAAGCTTCCTTT
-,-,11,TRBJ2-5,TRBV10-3,CAISAQETQYF,TGTGCCATCAGTGCACAAGAGACCCAGTACTTC
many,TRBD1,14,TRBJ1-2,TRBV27,CASSFTRDRQGYTF,TGTGCCAGCAGTTTTACCCGGGACAGGCAAGGCTACACCTTC
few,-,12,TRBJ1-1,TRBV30,CAWSNQGGEAFF,TGTGCCTGGAGTAACCAGGGAGGTGAAGCTTTCTTT
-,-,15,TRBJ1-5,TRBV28,CASSFPGTDNQPQHF,TGTGCCAGCAGTTTTCCCGGGACGGATAATCAGCCCCAGCATTTT
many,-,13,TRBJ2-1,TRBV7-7,CASSLRSSHEQFF,TGTGCTAGCAGCTTAAGAAGTTCGCATGAGCAGTTCTTC
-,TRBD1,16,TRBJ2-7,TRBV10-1,CASSEESWTGTYEQYF,TGCGCCAGCAGTGAGGAAAGTTGGACAGGGACCTACGAGCAGTACTTC
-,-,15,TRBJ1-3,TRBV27,CASSLNDRTGNTIYF,TGTGCCAGCAGTTTGAATGACAGGACTGGAAACACCATATATTTT
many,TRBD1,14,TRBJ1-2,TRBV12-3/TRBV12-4,CASSLAGTGYGYTF,TGTGCCAGCAGTCTCGCCGGGACAGGATATGGCTACACCTTC
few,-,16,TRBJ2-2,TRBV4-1,CASSQDSTLGAGELFF,TGCGCCAGCAGCCAAGATTCAACCCTCGGGGCCGGGGAGCTGTTTTTT
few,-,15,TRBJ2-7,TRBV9,CASSVDPGPNYEQYF,TGTGCCAGCAGCGTAGACCCAGGGCCAAACTACGAGCAGTACTTC
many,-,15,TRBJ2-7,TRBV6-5,CASSLTGTAAYEQYF,TGTGCCAGCAGTTTAACCGGGACGGCAGCCTACGAGCAGTACTTC
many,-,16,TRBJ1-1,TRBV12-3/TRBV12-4,CASTSSGGAWNTEAFF,TGTGCCAGCACCTCTTCTGGGGGGGCCTGGAACACTGAAGCTTTCTTT
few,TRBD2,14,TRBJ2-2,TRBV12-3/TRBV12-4,CASSPTSGGGELFF,TGTGCCAGCAGTCCAACTAGCGGGGGCGGGGAGCTGTTTTTT
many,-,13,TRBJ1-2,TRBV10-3,CAISTSRGDGYTF,TGTGCCATCAGCACCTCCAGGGGAGATGGCTACACCTTC
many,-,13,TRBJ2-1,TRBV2,CASSVAAYNEQFF,TGTGCCAGCAGTGTGGCAGCGTACAATGAGCAGTTCTTC
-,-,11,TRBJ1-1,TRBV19,CASNTGAEAFF,TGTGCCAGTAATACTGGGGCTGAAGCTTTCTTT
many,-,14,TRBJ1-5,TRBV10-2,CASSDAGQNQPQHF,TGCGCCAGCAGTGATGCGGGGCAGAATCAGCCCCAGCATTTT
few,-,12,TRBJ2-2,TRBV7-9,CASWRDTGELFF,TGTGCCAGCTGGAGGGATACCGGGGAGCTGTTTTTT
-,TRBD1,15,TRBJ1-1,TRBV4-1,CASRNLTGKNTEAFF,TGCGCCAGCAGAAACTTGACAGGGAAGAACACTGAAGCTTTCTTT
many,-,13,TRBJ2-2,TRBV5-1,CASSSPIAGELFF,TGCGCCAGCAGCTCCCCCATCGCCGGGGAGCTGTTTTTT
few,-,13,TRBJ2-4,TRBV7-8,CASSPDPKNIQYF,TGTGCCAGCAGCCCCGACCCCAAAAACATTCAGTACTTC
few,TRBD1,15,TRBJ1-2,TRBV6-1,CASRGAWTGDPGYTF,TGTGCCAGCCGAGGGGCCTGGACAGGGGACCCTGGCTACACCTTC
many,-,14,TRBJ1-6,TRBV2,CASSFGQLNSPLHF,TGTGCCAGCAGTTTTGGGCAGCTCAATTCACCCCTCCACTTT
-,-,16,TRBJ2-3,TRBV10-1,CASSEGGGQRTDTQYF,TGCGCCAGCAGTGAGGGTGGAGGACAGCGCACAGATACGCAGTATTTT
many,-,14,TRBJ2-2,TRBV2,CASERLINTGELFF,TGTGCCAGCGAACGACTCATTAACACCGGGGAGCTGTTTTTT
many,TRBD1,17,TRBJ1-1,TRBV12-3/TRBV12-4,CASSPVGAGGRRTEAFF,TGTGCCAGCAGCCCTGTTGGGGCAGGGGGCAGACGCACTGAAGCTTTCTTT
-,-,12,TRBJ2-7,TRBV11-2,CASEGGFYEQYF,TGTGCCAGCGAGGGAGGCTTCTACGAGCAGTACTTC
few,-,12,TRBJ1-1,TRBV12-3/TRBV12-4,CASSSGMAEAFF,TGTGCCAGCAGTTCAGGGATGGCTGAAGCTTTCTTT
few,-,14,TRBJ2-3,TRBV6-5,CASSSGPRADTQYF,TGTGCCAGCAGTTCCGGGCCTCGGGCAGATACGCAGTATTTT
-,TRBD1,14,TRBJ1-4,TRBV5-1,CASSLTGVGEKLFF,TGCGCCAGCAGCTTGACAGGGGTTGGGGAAAAACTGTTTTTT
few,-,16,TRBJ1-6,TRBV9,CASSKDHKGTGTPLHF,TGTGCCAGCAGCAAGGACCACAAGGGTACGGGGACACCCCTCCACTTT
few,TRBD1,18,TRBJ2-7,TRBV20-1,CSATGTGGAYPVLLEQYF,TGCAGTGCTACCGGGACAGGGGGCGCTTACCCGGTCCTCCTCGAGCAGTACTTC